One and the same sample provided the 5 T cell receptor beta chains below, sequenced in a study of T cells of healthy individuals. TCRdb reprocessed the 5' RACE reads via MiXCR and lists one record per CDR3 protein. The sample carries tens of thousands of distinct CDR3 sequences, around 15% recorded once. All receptors derive from a human donor in good health.

This clonotype was observed many times. The chain recombines TRBV4-1 with TRBJ2-3; unclear D gene. CDR1 and CDR2 from the germline V gene are MGHRA and YSYEKL. Trimming left V 4 bases short and J 2 bases short, with 13 bases between. This CDR3 is built from 15 residues. The CDR3 loop is CASSRNERDTDTQYF. DNA of the CDR3: TGCGCCAGCAGCCGGAACGAGCGAGACACAGATACGCAGTATTTT.

This clonotype was observed a few times. The V and J genes are TRBV7-9 and TRBJ1-1; D call uncertain. V gave up 5 bases and J gave up 1 base, with 14 bases separating them. The germline CDR1 and CDR2 sequences are SEHNR and FQNEAQ (reference sequence). The CDR3 extends over 15 amino acids. The CDR3 region is CASSPRSSRNTEAFF. DNA of the CDR3: TGTGCCAGCAGCCCCCGTTCCAGTAGGAACACTGAAGCTTTCTTT. Filled out from reference TRBV7-9 and TRBJ1-1, the complete variable domain reads DTGVSQNPRHKITKRGQNVTFRCDPISEHNRLYWYRQTLGQGPEFLTYFQNEAQLEKSRLLSDRFSAERPKGSFSTLEIQRTEQGDSAMYLCASSPRSSRNTEAFFGQGTRLTVV.

The V call is TRBV6-5, the J call TRBJ2-1, with D possibly matching TRBD2 (6 bases). The CDR3 length is 14 residues. Germline values: CDR1 MNHEY, CDR2 SVGAGI. V was clipped by 5 bases and J by 6 bases, with 14 bases between them. The CDR3 nucleotides are TGTGCCAGCAGTCCCTTCCTGGGACTCAATGAGCAGTTCTTC. Translation: CASSPFLGLNEQFF.

This clonotype was seen only a few times. The chain combines TRBV11-2 with TRBJ2-5; D might be TRBD2 (6 bases). From germline, CDR1 is SGHAT and CDR2 FQNNGV. The CDR3 totals 16 residues. Trimming stripped 5 bases from V and 5 bases from J, with 21 bases between. CDR3 amino acids: CASSPGGVAGDETQYF. For the CDR3, the DNA is TGTGCCAGCAGCCCAGGAGGGGTGGCCGGGGACGAGACCCAGTACTTC.

In nucleotides, the CDR3 is TGCGCCAGCAGCGGTGGGGCTCAACCGACCGATGGGACTGAAGCTTTCTTT. Protein sequence: CASSGGAQPTDGTEAFF. The rearrangement uses TRBV4-1 and TRBJ1-1; D might be TRBD1 (5 bases). Germline V gene data show CDR1 as MGHRA and CDR2 as YSYEKL. V was cut by 5 bases and J by 5 bases, with 24 bases left in between. CDR3 length equals 17 residues.